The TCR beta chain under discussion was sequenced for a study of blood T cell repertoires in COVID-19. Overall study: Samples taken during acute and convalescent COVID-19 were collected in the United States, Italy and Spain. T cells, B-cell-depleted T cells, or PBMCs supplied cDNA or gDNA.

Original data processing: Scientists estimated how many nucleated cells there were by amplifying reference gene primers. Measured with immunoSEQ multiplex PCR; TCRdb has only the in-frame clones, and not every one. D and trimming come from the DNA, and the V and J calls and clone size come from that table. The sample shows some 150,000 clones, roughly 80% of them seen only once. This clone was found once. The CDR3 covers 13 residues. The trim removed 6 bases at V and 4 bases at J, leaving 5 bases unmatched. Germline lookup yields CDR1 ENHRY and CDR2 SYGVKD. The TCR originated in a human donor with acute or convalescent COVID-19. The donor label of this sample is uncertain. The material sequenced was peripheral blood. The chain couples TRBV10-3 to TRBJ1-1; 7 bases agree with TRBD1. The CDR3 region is CAIRTGLSTEAFF. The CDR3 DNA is TGTGCCATCAGGACAGGGTTGAGCACTGAAGCTTTCTTT.